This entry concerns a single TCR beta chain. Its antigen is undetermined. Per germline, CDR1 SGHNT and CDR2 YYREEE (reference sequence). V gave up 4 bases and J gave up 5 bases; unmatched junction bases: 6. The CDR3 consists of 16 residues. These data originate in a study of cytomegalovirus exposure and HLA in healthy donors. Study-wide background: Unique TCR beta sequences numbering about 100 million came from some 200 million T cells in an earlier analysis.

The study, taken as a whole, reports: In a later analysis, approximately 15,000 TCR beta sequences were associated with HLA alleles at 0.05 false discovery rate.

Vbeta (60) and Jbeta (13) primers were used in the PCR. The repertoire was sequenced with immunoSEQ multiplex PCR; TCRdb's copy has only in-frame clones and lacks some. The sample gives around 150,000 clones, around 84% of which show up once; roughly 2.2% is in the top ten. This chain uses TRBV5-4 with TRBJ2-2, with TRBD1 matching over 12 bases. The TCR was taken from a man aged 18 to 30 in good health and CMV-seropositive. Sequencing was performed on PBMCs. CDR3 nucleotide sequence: TGTGCCAGCAGCCACCCGGGACAGGGGGCGACCGGGGAGCTGTTTTTT. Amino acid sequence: CASSHPGQGATGELFF.